These T cell receptor beta chains were read from a single sample in a study of T cells in Graves' hyperthyroidism and ophthalmopathy. One entry per CDR3 protein, called by TCRdb with MiXCR from the multiplex PCR reads. The profile shows approximately 490,000 distinct CDR3 sequences, 22% of them singletons. What was sequenced was blood. The receptor set was obtained from a woman between 65 and 79 years old with Graves' ophthalmopathy. CDR3s include the opening cysteine and the closing phenylalanine or tryptophan.

TRBV9,TRBJ2-5,15,CASSVAAGARETQYF
TRBV14,TRBJ2-3,16,CASSPHGLAGANTQYF
TRBV6-5,TRBJ2-1,16,CASSYSAVRGDNEQFF
TRBV20-1,TRBJ1-2,13,CSAITGPSGGYTF
TRBV5-1,TRBJ2-7,15,CASSLGPGRNYEQYF
TRBV6-2/TRBV6-3,TRBJ2-7,13,CASESLASYEQYF
TRBV2,TRBJ1-5,13,CASTEQGKQPQHF
TRBV19,TRBJ1-6,14,CASRWDSPNSPLHF
TRBV19,TRBJ1-2,14,CASSEFRDSVGYTF
TRBV28,TRBJ2-7,13,CASSLLQAHEQYF
TRBV7-9,TRBJ2-1,14,CASSSQEPHNEQFF
TRBV7-2,TRBJ2-3,16,CASSWGLAGGTDTQYF
TRBV3-1,TRBJ1-4,16,CASSQDPAGSGKKLFF
TRBV5-1,TRBJ2-2,15,CASSLGLASTGELFF
TRBV7-9,TRBJ1-2,14,CASREGTGDYGYTF
TRBV19,TRBJ2-5,15,CASSSLGATEKTQYF
TRBV20-1,TRBJ1-5,15,CSARVGTDSNQPQHF
TRBV5-1,TRBJ2-5,15,CASSLAGTGKETQYF
TRBV12-3/TRBV12-4,TRBJ1-1,14,CASRSGGANTEAFF
TRBV5-1,TRBJ1-2,14,CASSPDGTFYGYTF
TRBV6-6,TRBJ1-6,16,CASSYSNLGRDSPLHF
TRBV4-3,TRBJ2-7,17,CASSQVYGGRLSYEQYF
TRBV20-1,TRBJ2-1,13,CSARVSRRHEQFF
TRBV7-9,TRBJ2-1,18,CASSLVDWDPIPQDEQFF
TRBV5-1,TRBJ1-2,14,CASSRDGQGYGYTF
TRBV27,TRBJ2-5,13,CASGQGAVETQYF
TRBV9,TRBJ2-1,15,CASSVGEQTYNEQFF
TRBV29-1,TRBJ2-5,14,CSVALRDRVETQYF
TRBV12-3/TRBV12-4,TRBJ2-7,14,CASSLGTGVHEQYF
TRBV28,TRBJ2-7,15,CASRYAGRVAYEQYF
TRBV5-6,TRBJ1-1,15,CASSLWGLGYTEAFF
TRBV6-5,TRBJ2-7,15,CASSYSDTPSYEQYF
TRBV7-6,TRBJ2-7,15,CASSHREEPSYEQYF
TRBV6-2/TRBV6-3,TRBJ1-5,16,CASSDSGTPSNQPQHF
TRBV14,TRBJ1-2,14,CASSQDYSNYGYTF
TRBV6-2/TRBV6-3,TRBJ1-3,13,CASARSSGNTIYF
TRBV25-1,TRBJ2-1,15,CASSGEGVFLNEQFF
TRBV4-1,TRBJ2-1,16,CASSLFMAGKYNEQFF
TRBV30,TRBJ1-1,15,CAWSAYWTSNTEAFF
TRBV6-9,TRBJ2-7,15,CASSYGAGDPYEQYF
TRBV7-9,TRBJ2-3,17,CASSPRTALDSTDTQYF
TRBV2,TRBJ2-7,17,CASSVPEGLAGTYEQYF
TRBV5-6,TRBJ1-2,12,CATQQGARGYTF
TRBV4-3,TRBJ1-1,14,CASSRTSSRTEAFF
TRBV7-2,TRBJ1-4,15,CASSAWTGLGEKLFF
TRBV20-1,TRBJ2-5,14,CSASPGSVQETQYF
TRBV6-1,TRBJ2-5,18,CASSEGVGTGGFQETQYF
TRBV5-1,TRBJ1-1,16,CATSTGLVGGNTEAFF
TRBV18,TRBJ2-1,12,CASSAGYNEQFF
TRBV6-1,TRBJ2-3,13,CASSSLVGDTQYF
TRBV25-1,TRBJ1-4,16,CASQFLSGPSGEKLFF
TRBV5-1,TRBJ2-1,15,CASSVRGISYNEQFF
TRBV2,TRBJ1-6,16,CASSPLAGTRNSPLHF
TRBV7-2,TRBJ2-3,14,CASSTRQGTDTQYF
TRBV6-5,TRBJ1-5,14,CASSYSPEWQPQHF
TRBV2,TRBJ1-2,15,CASSEARDRPYGYTF
TRBV5-4,TRBJ2-2,13,CASSGINTGELFF
TRBV18,TRBJ1-1,14,CASSLLGQGTEAFF